The entry below describes one T cell receptor beta chain. The data belong to a study of cytomegalovirus exposure and HLA in healthy donors. About the research overall: The roughly 120 million unique TCR beta sequences, from roughly 170 million T cells, were found by an earlier analysis. As released early, the data held some 80 million unique TCRs from HLA-typed donors.

CDR1 and CDR2 (germline): MDHEN, SYDVKM. Losses at the gene ends were 4 bases for V and 5 bases for J; bases not matched to a gene: 6. There are 15 residues in the CDR3. Both 60 Vbeta primers and 13 Jbeta primers went into the PCR. Generated by immunoSEQ multiplex PCR, the TCRdb table keeps only in-frame clones and is missing some. The sample holds about 75,000 clones, approximately 82% seen once. Healthy donors of bone marrow made up the group. J is TRBJ2-2 and V is TRBV28; 8 bases are a match to TRBD1. This sequence originates from a young man in good health and CMV-seronegative. The specimen sequenced was PBMCs. CDR3 DNA: TGTGCCAGCAGTTCCGGACAGGGTTCTACCGGGGAGCTGTTTTTT. Amino acid sequence: CASSSGQGSTGELFF.